This T cell receptor beta chain was identified in a study of OX40 agonist ivuxolimab in advanced cancers. At the level of the whole study: Ivuxolimab was an agonistic, fully human IgG2 monoclonal antibody directed against OX40 (CD134), a costimulatory receptor. Intravenous ivuxolimab was administered to patients every 2 weeks at six dose levels: 0.01, 0.1, 0.3, 1.5, 3 and 10 mg/kg. Of the roughly 51 dose-escalation patients, hepatocellular carcinoma was present in about 20, melanoma in roughly 15, renal cell carcinoma in 9 and head and neck cancer in 9. In the dose-escalation cohort, approximately 82% of patients were male, and the mean age was around 60 years, with a range of roughly 20 to 79. Prior anti-PD-1, anti-PD-L1 or anti-CTLA-4 therapy was permitted, and less than 45% of dose-escalation patients had received checkpoint inhibitors. Partial responses were achieved by three dose-escalation patients, of whom one had hepatocellular carcinoma and two had cutaneous melanoma. The point of sequencing TCRbeta in the periphery was to test whether ivuxolimab changed TCR sequence diversity and drove clonal T-cell expansion. The paper reports the monotherapy dose-escalation portion (N of about 50 patients) of the phase I ivuxolimab trial.

Measured from the cysteine to the phenylalanine, the CDR3 is 15 residues long. Only the CDR3 DNA is retained, 45 bases long and in frame from the first base. General findings and caveats noted by the study authors: Low levels of normalized T-cell clonal expansion were also shown by some nonresponding patients. At doses of 0.1 to 3.0 mg/kg, clonal expansion of both CD4+ and CD8+ blood T cells was observed from baseline to week 6. In the 0.1-3.0 mg/kg groups, partial responders were among the patients with the lowest normalized peripheral clonal expansion, particularly in CD8+ T cells. On average, CD8+ T cells showed more expanded clones than CD4+ T cells after ivuxolimab. Which antigens the clonally expanded peripheral T cells were specific for was not determined.

The trial excluded patients who had a history of autoimmune disease or were on systemic immunosuppression. Peripheral blood for TCR sequencing was collected from all dose cohorts at baseline, on cycle 4 day 1, and on cycle 7 day 1. Samples came from an open-label, multicenter, first-in-human phase I dose-escalation trial of ivuxolimab. Adults with locally advanced or metastatic head and neck squamous cell, hepatocellular, melanoma or renal cell carcinoma were enrolled in the trial. Before TCR sequencing, CD4+ T cells and CD8+ T cells were sorted from peripheral blood as separate populations. Genomic DNA was isolated from the sorted cells so that the TCRbeta CDR3 region could be sequenced. TCRbeta CDR3 regions were sequenced using the immunoSEQ Assay. What TCRdb holds here is the immuneACCESS table cut down to in-frame rearrangements. Part of the clones is not present; checked against another copy, under half of the missing clones reflect an unresolved V gene, and the others are unexplained. The sample has just under 60,000 clones on record, over 80% of them singletons. The ten largest clones add up to 3.5% to 4% of the sample.

A word on this clone: Its antigen has not been determined. No base quality values were provided; no much bigger clone lies one nucleotide off.

Rearrangement joined TRBV7-5 to TRBJ2-3. TRBV7-5 is flagged as a pseudogene. This clonotype originated in an adult with an advanced solid tumor such as melanoma, head and neck, liver or kidney cancer. This specimen was CD4+ or CD8+ T cells sorted from blood, taken in a trial of the OX40 agonist ivuxolimab. The DNA sequence is TGTGCCAGAAGCTTAGTCAAGGGATCGGGTGATACGCAGTATTTT. Its translation reads: CARSLVKGSGDTQYF.